The 29 T cell receptor beta chains listed next were all sequenced from one sample in a study of shared clonotypes between healthy human individuals. Profiling relied on immunoSEQ multiplex PCR, and the TCRdb table lists in-frame clones only, not all of them. The top ten clones hold more than 0.35% of a sample with about 2.4 million clones, more than 85% of them seen once. Sequencing was done on a sample of naive CD4+ T cells from PBMCs. Subset: CD45RA+ positively selected. The receptors stem from a man aged 18 to 30 in good health. Some clones in this sample may be carry-over from other donors' samples.

The rearrangement uses TRBV19 and TRBJ2-3; D remains ambiguous. Germline CDR1 reads LNHDA; CDR2 reads SQIVND (reference sequence). The CDR3 spans 16 residues. V lost 3 bases and J 0 bases, leaving 13 bases between the germline ends. The DNA of the CDR3 is TGTGCCAGTAGTATCCCCCCTACTTCTAGCACAGATACGCAGTATTTT. It yields the protein CASSIPPTSSTDTQYF.

V gene TRBV2 combines with J gene TRBJ2-2; the D gene could be TRBD1 or TRBD2 (5 bases each). CDR1 and CDR2 from the germline V gene are SNHLY and FYNNEI. The CDR3 runs 15 residues. Trimming took 4 bases from V and 6 from J, leaving 15 bases between them. CDR3 region: CASSVSGPRAGELFF. The DNA for the CDR3 is TGTGCCAGCAGTGTGTCGGGGCCAAGGGCCGGGGAGCTGTTTTTT. Combining the CDR3 with reference TRBV2 and TRBJ2-2 gives the whole variable domain EPEVTQTPSHQVTQMGQEVILRCVPISNHLYFYWYRQILGQKVEFLVSFYNNEISEKSEIFDDQFSVERPDGSNFTLKIRSTKLEDSAMYFCASSVSGPRAGELFFGEGSRLTVL.

The CDR3 here is CASSPPKLTGALNTEAFF. As DNA, the CDR3 is TGTGCCAGCTCACCACCGAAACTTACAGGAGCTCTGAACACTGAAGCTTTCTTT. The chain is built from TRBV18 and TRBJ1-1; TRBD1 might be the D (5 bases). The CDR3 runs 18 residues. Germline-derived CDR1 and CDR2 are KGHSH and LQKENI. The V end lost 0 bases, the J end lost 0 bases, and 17 bases lay between the germline ends.

This clone was counted only a few times. V and J are TRBV7-9 and TRBJ2-2; tentative D call: TRBD2 (6 bases). CDR1 is SEHNR, CDR2 FQNEAQ, per germline (reference sequence). The CDR3 consists of 16 residues. Trimming pared 3 bases from V and 0 bases from J, leaving 11 bases between. CDR3 sequence (DNA): TGTGCCAGCAGCTTTGACCGACTAGCGAACACCGGGGAGCTGTTTTTT. It encodes CASSFDRLANTGELFF. Complete variable domain (other parts from reference TRBV7-9 and TRBJ2-2): DTGVSQNPRHKITKRGQNVTFRCDPISEHNRLYWYRQTLGQGPEFLTYFQNEAQLEKSRLLSDRFSAERPKGSFSTLEIQRTEQGDSAMYLCASSFDRLANTGELFFGEGSRLTVL.

This chain joins TRBV5-4 and TRBJ2-7; weak D call: TRBD1 (5 bases). Trimming stripped 3 bases from V and 6 bases from J, with 13 bases between. CDR3 length: 13 amino acids. The germline V gene has CDR1 SGHNT and CDR2 YYREEE (reference sequence). The CDR3 nucleotides are TGTGCCAGCAGCTACCAAACAGGACGCGAGCAGTACTTC. Its protein product is CASSYQTGREQYF.

This sequence joins TRBV9 and TRBJ2-7; maybe TRBD2 (5 bases). The V gene lost 3 bases and the J gene lost 3 bases, with 19 bases spanning the gap. CDR1 and CDR2 (germline): SGDLS, YYNGEE. This CDR3 has 16 residues. CDR3 sequence (DNA): TGTGCCAGCAGCGGAAAGCTCATGGGAAGCGGCTACGAGCAGTACTTC. It is translated as CASSGKLMGSGYEQYF.

This sequence joins TRBV5-4 and TRBJ1-1, with unresolved D. CDR1 SGHNT and CDR2 YYREEE come from the germline V gene (reference sequence). The germline V and J ends were trimmed by 0 bases and 3 bases, with 9 bases remaining between them. The CDR3 totals 14 residues. CDR3 amino acids: CASSLERVHTEAFF. DNA for the CDR3: TGTGCCAGCAGCTTGGAGAGGGTCCACACTGAAGCTTTCTTT.

This clone was seen once. Within the sample, other DNA sequences also encode this same CDR3. The chain links TRBV5-1 to TRBJ2-3; TRBD2 agrees at 10 bases. With 2 bases clipped from V and 3 bases from J, the junction kept 3 bases outside the gene matches. CDR3 length: 15 amino acids. Germline V lookup: CDR1 SGHRS, CDR2 YFSETQ. The CDR3 DNA reads as TGCGCCAGCAGCTTTCTGACTAGCGGGACAGATACGCAGTATTTT. Amino acid sequence: CASSFLTSGTDTQYF. The complete variable domain, with remaining parts taken from reference TRBV5-1 and TRBJ2-3, reads KAGVTQTPRYLIKTRGQQVTLSCSPISGHRSVSWYQQTPGQGLQFLFEYFSETQRNKGNFPGRFSGRQFSNSRSEMNVSTLELGDSALYLCASSFLTSGTDTQYFGPGTRLTVL.

The V gene is TRBV11-3, the J gene TRBJ2-1; TRBD2 matches 8 bases. CDR1 and CDR2 (germline): SGHNT, YENEEA. The CDR3 runs to 16 residues. The trim removed 3 bases at V and 1 base at J, leaving 5 bases unmatched. The CDR3 spells CASSFTPSGSYNEQFF. CDR3 coding DNA: TGTGCCAGCAGCTTCACCCCTAGCGGGTCCTACAATGAGCAGTTCTTC.

The chain links TRBV2 to TRBJ2-1; D possibly uses TRBD1 or TRBD2 (5 bases each). Germline values: CDR1 SNHLY, CDR2 FYNNEI. Trimming removed 11 bases from V and 0 bases from J, with 20 bases in between. The CDR3 extends over 16 amino acids. The CDR3 sequence: CAGLGRRLNSYNEQFF. The CDR3 DNA sequence: TGTGCCGGTTTGGGACGGAGGCTTAACTCCTACAATGAGCAGTTCTTC.

The genes are TRBV15 and TRBJ2-7; D not certain. Germline V lookup: CDR1 LNHNV, CDR2 YYDKDF (reference sequence). Trimming pared 5 bases from V and 4 bases from J, leaving 9 bases between. There are 12 residues in the CDR3. In DNA, the CDR3 is TGTGCCACCAGCGGAGCTTTGTACGAGCAGTACTTC. This gives the protein CATSGALYEQYF.

A note on this clone: Within the sample, other DNA sequences also encode this same CDR3. The CDR3 DNA reads as TGCAGCGTTGATAGAGGGAATGAGCAGTTCTTC. This gives the protein CSVDRGNEQFF. The rearrangement links TRBV29-1 to TRBJ2-1; perhaps TRBD2 as D (5 bases). V lost 3 bases and J 7 bases, leaving 7 bases between the germline ends. The V gene's germline CDR1 is SQVTM and CDR2 ANQGSEA. The CDR3 length is 11 residues.

The chain is built from TRBV6-1 and TRBJ2-7; perhaps D is TRBD1 or TRBD2 (5 bases each). The ends were cut back, 8 bases at V and 0 bases at J, with 11 bases in the middle. Germline loops: CDR1 MNHNS, CDR2 SASEGT. The CDR3 totals 13 residues. The CDR3 DNA reads TGTGCCAGCCCGAGGGACGGCTCCTACGAGCAGTACTTC. Its protein is CASPRDGSYEQYF.

The chain uses TRBV6-5 and TRBJ1-2; TRBD1 matches at 9 bases. CDR3 length equals 16 residues. Germline V gene data show CDR1 as MNHEY and CDR2 as SVGAGI. The ends lost 2 bases at V and 6 bases at J; junction bases unmatched: 10. The CDR3 reads CASSYTTGGGDNGYTF. CDR3 in DNA: TGTGCCAGCAGTTACACCACAGGGGGCGGCGATAATGGCTACACCTTC.

Concerning this clone itself: The sample carries other DNA sequences with the same CDR3. V gene TRBV10-3 combines with J gene TRBJ2-1; D possibly corresponds to TRBD2 (5 bases). From germline, CDR1 is ENHRY and CDR2 SYGVKD. CDR3 length: 13 residues. V gave up 0 bases and J gave up 6 bases, with 6 bases separating them. This chain's CDR3 is CAISESGVNEQFF. The CDR3 nucleotides are TGTGCCATCAGTGAGTCGGGAGTCAATGAGCAGTTCTTC.

J is TRBJ2-5 and V is TRBV7-8, with D possibly being TRBD1 (5 bases). The CDR3 loop spans 16 amino acids. CDR1 and CDR2 from the germline V gene are SGHVS and FQNEAQ. Trimming removed 7 bases at V and 4 bases at J, with 22 bases between. The chain's CDR3 is CASTDPRQSWRETQYF. The CDR3 DNA reads as TGTGCCAGCACCGACCCCCGACAGAGTTGGAGAGAGACCCAGTACTTC.

This chain connects TRBV28 to TRBJ1-6, with D maybe TRBD1 (5 bases). The CDR3 is 15 residues long. Germline CDR1 MDHEN, CDR2 SYDVKM. The germline V and J ends were trimmed by 5 bases and 3 bases, with 11 bases remaining between them. In DNA, the CDR3 is TGTGCCAGCAGTGGCGGGGCTGACTATAATTCACCCCTCCACTTT. Protein sequence: CASSGGADYNSPLHF.

J is TRBJ1-2 and V is TRBV27, with 8 bases aligning to TRBD1. Trimming at V came to 2 bases and at J to 4 bases, leaving 6 bases not matched to a gene. This CDR3 comprises 15 residues. Germline V gives CDR1 MNHEY, CDR2 SMNVEV (reference sequence). The CDR3 reads CASSLQGAGSYGYTF. CDR3 in DNA: TGTGCCAGCAGTTTACAGGGGGCTGGTTCCTATGGCTACACCTTC.

The chain has TRBV5-6 and TRBJ1-3; perhaps TRBD1 as D (6 bases). The CDR3 runs to 16 residues. CDR1 is SGHDT, CDR2 YYEEEE, per germline. Trimming removed 4 bases from V and 0 bases from J, with 14 bases in between. Here the CDR3 reads CASSRPGQSSGNTIYF. CDR3 sequence (DNA): TGTGCCAGCAGCCGTCCCGGACAGAGCTCTGGAAACACCATATATTTT.

This chain connects TRBV2 to TRBJ1-2; the D is unclear. The length of the CDR3 is 13 residues. Trimming stripped 3 bases from V and 0 bases from J, with 5 bases between. Germline CDR1 is SNHLY and CDR2 is FYNNEI. CDR3 nucleotide sequence: TGTGCCAGCAGTGAGTTCTCTAACTATGGCTACACCTTC. This codes for CASSEFSNYGYTF.

About this clone itself: The sample holds other DNA sequences that translate to the same CDR3. The rearrangement joins TRBV11-2 to TRBJ2-5; perhaps TRBD2 as D (6 bases). Germline lookup yields CDR1 SGHAT and CDR2 FQNNGV. The CDR3 length is 12 residues. V lost 5 bases and J lost 5, with 9 bases in between. CDR3 DNA: TGTGCCAGCAGCCCCCGGGGGGAGACCCAGTACTTC. Translating it yields CASSPRGETQYF.

The chain employs TRBV28 and TRBJ2-3, with D perhaps being TRBD1 or TRBD2 (6 bases each). Trimming removed 5 bases at V and 1 base at J, with 16 bases between. The CDR3 is made up of 16 amino acids. In germline, CDR1 is MDHEN, CDR2 SYDVKM. The CDR3 protein is CASSEAGQLGTDTQYF. CDR3 DNA sequence: TGTGCCAGCAGTGAGGCGGGACAACTAGGCACAGATACGCAGTATTTT.

CDR3 in amino acids: CASSLGGQGGTGELFF. CDR3 DNA: TGTGCCAGCAGCTTGGGAGGACAGGGGGGGACCGGGGAGCTGTTTTTT. The chain combines TRBV11-3 with TRBJ2-2; 10 nucleotides match TRBD1. Germline V gene data show CDR1 as SGHNT and CDR2 as YENEEA. This CDR3 spans 16 amino acids. The junction had 6 bases not matched to a gene; V was cut back by 3 bases and J by 5 bases.

The chain has TRBV9 and TRBJ1-2, with a weak D call TRBD1 (5 bases). The CDR3 length is 11 residues. Trimming cost V 3 bases and J 6 bases, with 6 bases left between them. Germline lookup yields CDR1 SGDLS and CDR2 YYNGEE. DNA for the CDR3: TGTGCCAGCAGCGCCAGGGATGGCTACACCTTC. Translating gives CASSARDGYTF.

This sequence joins TRBV7-2 and TRBJ2-2, with 8 nucleotides matching TRBD2. The V gene end was trimmed by 5 bases and the J gene end by 8 bases; junction bases not matched to a gene: 13. Germline V gene data show CDR1 as SGHTA and CDR2 as FQGNSA. The CDR3 runs to 16 residues. The CDR3: CASSPPGGRVGGELFF. In nucleotides, the CDR3 is TGTGCCAGCAGCCCGCCGGGAGGGAGGGTCGGGGGGGAGCTGTTTTTT. Filled out from reference TRBV7-2 and TRBJ2-2, the complete variable domain reads GAGVSQSPSNKVTEKGKDVELRCDPISGHTALYWYRQSLGQGLEFLIYFQGNSAPDKSGLPSDRFSAERTGGSVSTLTIQRTQQEDSAVYLCASSPPGGRVGGELFFGEGSRLTVL.

The rearrangement uses TRBV28 and TRBJ2-1; the D is unclear. Germline V lookup: CDR1 MDHEN, CDR2 SYDVKM. V dropped 10 bases and J dropped 4 bases, with 11 bases sitting between them. The CDR3 is 12 amino acids. Written as DNA, the CDR3 is TGTGCCACCCAGGTTCCGTACAATGAGCAGTTCTTC. This encodes CATQVPYNEQFF.

CDR3 residues: CASPGPSPDTQYF. In nucleotides, the CDR3 is TGTGCCAGTCCGGGACCCTCCCCGGATACGCAGTATTTT. This chain uses TRBV7-9 with TRBJ2-3, with D perhaps given as TRBD1 or TRBD2 (5 bases each). Trimming shortened V by 9 bases and J by 6 bases, and 16 bases separated the two germline ends. The V gene's germline CDR1 is SEHNR and CDR2 FQNEAQ (reference sequence). The CDR3 consists of 13 residues.

A remark on this clone: Other DNA sequences in the same sample also yield this CDR3. This rearrangement joins TRBV29-1 to TRBJ1-5; TRBD1 matches 10 bases. Germline CDR1 and CDR2: SQVTM and ANQGSEA. The CDR3 contains 13 residues. The ends lost 4 bases at V and 5 bases at J; junction bases unmatched: 2. The CDR3: CSVAGTGDQPQHF. CDR3 sequence (DNA): TGCAGCGTTGCCGGGACAGGGGATCAGCCCCAGCATTTT.

The chain carries TRBV6-6 and TRBJ2-7; 7 nucleotides match TRBD1. This CDR3 has 14 amino acids. Looked up from germline, CDR1 is MNHNY and CDR2 is SVGAGI (reference sequence). With 5 bases clipped from V and 1 base from J, the junction kept 5 bases outside the gene matches. CDR3 in amino acids: CASSNGTASYEQYF. The CDR3 region has the DNA TGTGCCAGCAGTAACGGGACAGCGTCCTACGAGCAGTACTTC.